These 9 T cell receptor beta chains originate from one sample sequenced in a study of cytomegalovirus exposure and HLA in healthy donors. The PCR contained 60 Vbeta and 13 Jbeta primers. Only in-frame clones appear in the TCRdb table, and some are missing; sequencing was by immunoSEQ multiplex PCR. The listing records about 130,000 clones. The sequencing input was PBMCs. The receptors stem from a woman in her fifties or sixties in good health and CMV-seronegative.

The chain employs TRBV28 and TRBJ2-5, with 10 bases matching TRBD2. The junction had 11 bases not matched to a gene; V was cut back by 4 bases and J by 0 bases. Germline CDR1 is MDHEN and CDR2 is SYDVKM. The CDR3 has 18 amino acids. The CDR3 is CASSSPFVAGGYQETQYF. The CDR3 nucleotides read TGTGCCAGCAGTTCCCCCTTTGTAGCGGGAGGATACCAAGAGACCCAGTACTTC. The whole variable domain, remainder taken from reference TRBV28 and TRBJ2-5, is DVKVTQSSRYLVKRTGEKVFLECVQDMDHENMFWYRQDPGLGLRLIYFSYDVKMKEKGDIPEGYSVSREKKERFSLILESASTNQTSMYLCASSSPFVAGGYQETQYFGPGTRLLVL.

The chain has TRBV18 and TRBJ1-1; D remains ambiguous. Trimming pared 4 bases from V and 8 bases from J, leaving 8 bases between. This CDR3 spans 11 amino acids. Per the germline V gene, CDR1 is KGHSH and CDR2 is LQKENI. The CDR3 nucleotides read TGTGCCAGCTCACGCGCTAGGGAAGCTTTCTTT. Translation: CASSRAREAFF.

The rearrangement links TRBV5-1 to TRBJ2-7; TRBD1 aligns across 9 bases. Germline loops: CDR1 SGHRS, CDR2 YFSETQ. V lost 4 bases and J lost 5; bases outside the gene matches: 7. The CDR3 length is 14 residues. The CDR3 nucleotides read TGCGCCAGCAGCCAACAGGGGGCGCACGACGAGCAGTACTTC. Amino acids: CASSQQGAHDEQYF. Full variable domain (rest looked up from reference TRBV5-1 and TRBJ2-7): KAGVTQTPRYLIKTRGQQVTLSCSPISGHRSVSWYQQTPGQGLQFLFEYFSETQRNKGNFPGRFSGRQFSNSRSEMNVSTLELGDSALYLCASSQQGAHDEQYFGPGTRLTVT.

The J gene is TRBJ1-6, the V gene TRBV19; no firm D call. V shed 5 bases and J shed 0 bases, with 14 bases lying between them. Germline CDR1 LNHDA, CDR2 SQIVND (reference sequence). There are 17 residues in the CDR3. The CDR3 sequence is CASSLGSKSSYNSPLHF. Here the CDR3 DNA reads TGTGCCAGTAGTCTCGGTTCCAAAAGCTCCTATAATTCACCCCTCCACTTT.

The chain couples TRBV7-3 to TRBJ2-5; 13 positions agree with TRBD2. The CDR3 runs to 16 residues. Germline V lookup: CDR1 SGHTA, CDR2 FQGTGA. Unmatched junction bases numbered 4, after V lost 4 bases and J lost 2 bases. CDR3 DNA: TGTGCCAGCAGCTCGGGACTAGCGGGATTACAAGAGACCCAGTACTTC. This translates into CASSSGLAGLQETQYF.

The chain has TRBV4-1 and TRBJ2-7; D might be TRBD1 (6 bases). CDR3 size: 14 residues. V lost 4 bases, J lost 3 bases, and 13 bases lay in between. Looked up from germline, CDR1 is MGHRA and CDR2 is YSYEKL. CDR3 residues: CASSPSTGVYEQYF. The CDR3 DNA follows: TGCGCCAGCAGCCCGTCGACAGGAGTCTACGAGCAGTACTTC.

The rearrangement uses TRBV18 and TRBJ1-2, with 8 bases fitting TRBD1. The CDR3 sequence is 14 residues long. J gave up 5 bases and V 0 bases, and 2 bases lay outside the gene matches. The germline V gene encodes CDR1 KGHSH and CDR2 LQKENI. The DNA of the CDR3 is TGTGCCAGCTCACCACCGGACAGGGTATATGGCTACACCTTC. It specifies CASSPPDRVYGYTF.

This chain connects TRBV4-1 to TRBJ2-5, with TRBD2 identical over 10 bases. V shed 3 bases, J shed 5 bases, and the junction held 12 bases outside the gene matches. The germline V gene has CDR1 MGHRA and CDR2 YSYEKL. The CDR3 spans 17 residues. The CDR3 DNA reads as TGCGCCAGCAGCCATGGGTTTAGCGGGGGGACTGTTGAGACCCAGTACTTC. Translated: CASSHGFSGGTVETQYF.

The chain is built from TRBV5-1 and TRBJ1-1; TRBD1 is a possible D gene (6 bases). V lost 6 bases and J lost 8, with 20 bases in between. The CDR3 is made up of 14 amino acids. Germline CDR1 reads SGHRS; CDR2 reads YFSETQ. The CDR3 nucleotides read TGCGCCAGCACCAGGGGAGGGGGAACGAACGAAGCTTTCTTT. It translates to CASTRGGGTNEAFF.